This TCR beta chain came from a study of blood T cells in healthy people across ages. Study-wide results and limits: Reliance upon unsorted PBMCs precluded definitive naive versus antigen-experienced comparison.

The authors ran a second PCR of roughly 6 to 11 cycles using a sample-barcoded 5' primer and a J-beta primer mix. TCRdb re-called the 5' RACE reads through MiXCR, storing one row per CDR3 protein. The table shows around 800,000 distinct CDR3 sequences, with around a quarter occurring only once. About this clonotype: What it binds is not known.

This sample also belongs to another study, concerning T cells of mothers and their children.

Material for sequencing was blood. The source is a boy aged 5-17 years in good health.

DNA for the CDR3: TGTGCCAGCGGGGACAGGGTCGACAGTGAGCAGTTCTTC. Translated, it gives CASGDRVDSEQFF. V gene TRBV11-2 combines with J gene TRBJ2-1, with TRBD1 identical over 9 bases. The V gene's germline CDR1 is SGHAT and CDR2 FQNNGV. Trimming at V came to 8 bases and at J to 9 bases, leaving 8 bases not matched to a gene. The CDR3 is 13 residues long.